The 30 T cell receptor beta chains below all came from one sample that was sequenced in a study of graft-versus-host responses after intestinal transplantation. Here immunoSEQ multiplex PCR was the method, and the copy in TCRdb shows in-frame clones only, minus some. This sample has 11,000 to 15,000 clones, with around two thirds found just once. Graft samples were processed, releasing intraepithelial and lamina propria lymphocytes. Sequenced material: ileum tissue, taken 16 days after intestinal transplant. The receptors were sampled from a human patient who received an intestinal transplant, so some T cells may come from the graft donor.

The chain employs TRBV7-3 and TRBJ2-5; 10 bases line up with TRBD1. The J call may be incorrect, as the DNA end agrees better with TRBJ2-7. Germline V gene data show CDR1 as SGHTA and CDR2 as FQGTGA. This CDR3 has 13 residues. CDR3 sequence: CASSPDRGREQYF. Here the CDR3 DNA reads TGTGCCAGCAGCCCCGACAGGGGGCGCGAGCAGTACTTC.

This clone was seen only a few times. Here the CDR3 DNA reads TGTGCCTGGACGCCGGGACAGTTGATTCGGTTCACTGAAGCTTTCTTT. Protein sequence: CAWTPGQLIRFTEAFF. The V and J genes are TRBV30 and TRBJ1-1, with 7 bases matching TRBD1. Germline values: CDR1 GTSNPN, CDR2 SVGIG (reference sequence). V lost 4 bases, J lost 4 bases, and 15 bases stayed unmatched. The CDR3 extends over 16 amino acids.

The chain uses TRBV5-6 and TRBJ2-7; D gene uncertain. The germline V gene has CDR1 SGHDT and CDR2 YYEEEE. The ends were cut back, 0 bases at V and 4 bases at J, with 8 bases in the middle. The CDR3 has 13 residues. CDR3: CASSLASQYEQYF. The CDR3 region has the DNA TGTGCCAGCAGCTTGGCTTCGCAGTACGAGCAGTACTTC.

The chain is built from TRBV27 and TRBJ2-3; 9 nucleotides align to TRBD2. The V gene's germline CDR1 is MNHEY and CDR2 SMNVEV (reference sequence). V trimming: 5 bases; J trimming: 2 bases; junction bases outside the gene matches: 5. This CDR3 has 15 amino acids. As DNA, the CDR3 is TGTGCCAGCAGTAGACTAGCGGCCTACACAGATACGCAGTATTTT. This encodes CASSRLAAYTDTQYF.

The gene calls are TRBV7-2 and TRBJ1-4; 8 bases agree with TRBD1. V lost 4 bases and J lost 8; bases outside the gene matches: 0. Germline CDR1 SGHTA, CDR2 FQGNSA. The CDR3 loop spans 12 amino acids. CDR3 nucleotides: TGTGCCAGCAGCTGGGACAGGGAAAAACTGTTTTTT. It encodes CASSWDREKLFF.

The J gene is TRBJ2-7, the V gene TRBV6-1; the D gene is possibly TRBD2 (6 bases). Germline values: CDR1 MNHNS, CDR2 SASEGT. The CDR3 sequence is 15 residues long. Trimming stripped 6 bases from V and 3 bases from J, with 18 bases between. DNA for the CDR3: TGTGCCAGCAGCTCAAATGGGCGGAGGGACTACGAGCAGTACTTC. Its protein is CASSSNGRRDYEQYF.

The chain recombines TRBV6-5 with TRBJ2-5; D might be TRBD2 (6 bases). The end of the DNA aligns better with TRBJ2-7, so the J call may be wrong. The CDR3 length is 16 residues. Germline CDR1 MNHEY, CDR2 SVGAGI. The CDR3 DNA reads TGTGCCAGCAGTTACTCGAGGAGGGTGGGGTCCTACGAGCAGTACTTC. Protein sequence: CASSYSRRVGSYEQYF.

Judged by abundance, this clone is medium-sized. The V gene is TRBV5-4, the J gene TRBJ2-7; TRBD1 agrees at 8 bases. Germline V lookup: CDR1 SGHNT, CDR2 YYREEE (reference sequence). The CDR3 spans 15 residues. V lost 4 bases, J lost 2 bases, and 8 bases stayed unmatched. The CDR3 here is CASSITGGTAYEQYF. The DNA of the CDR3 is TGTGCCAGCAGCATAACAGGGGGTACCGCCTACGAGCAGTACTTC.

The V and J genes are TRBV11-3 and TRBJ1-1; no firm D call. Trimming cost V 2 bases and J 1 base, with 14 bases left between them. The CDR3 runs 16 residues. CDR1 SGHNT and CDR2 YENEEA come from the germline V gene. The chain's CDR3 is CASSLFGDIRNTEAFF. For the CDR3, the DNA is TGTGCCAGCAGCTTATTCGGGGATATTAGGAACACTGAAGCTTTCTTT.

This sequence joins TRBV2 and TRBJ1-1; TRBD1 aligns across 9 bases. V trimming: 9 bases; J trimming: 1 base; junction bases outside the gene matches: 3. This CDR3 has 13 amino acids. CDR1 and CDR2 (germline): SNHLY, FYNNEI. The DNA of the CDR3 is TGTGCCAGGGGACAGGGCCGGAACACTGAAGCTTTCTTT. Translation gives CARGQGRNTEAFF.

The chain joins TRBV18 to TRBJ2-6; tentative D call: TRBD2 (5 bases). The CDR3 spans 15 residues. In germline, CDR1 is KGHSH, CDR2 LQKENI. V was trimmed by 2 bases and J by 1 base, leaving 6 bases between them. The CDR3 DNA sequence: TGTGCCAGCTCACCATCGGGGTCTGGGGCCAACGTCCTGACTTTC. Translated: CASSPSGSGANVLTF.

The V and J genes are TRBV18 and TRBJ1-1; D unresolved. Germline assignment: CDR1 KGHSH and CDR2 LQKENI. The CDR3 has 12 amino acids. Deletions cut 5 bases from V and 5 bases from J, with 9 bases between. Written as DNA, the CDR3 is TGTGCCAGCTCAGGCGGAGGAACTGAAGCTTTCTTT. Translated, it gives CASSGGGTEAFF.

The J gene is TRBJ2-7, the V gene TRBV7-6; 9 nucleotides align to TRBD2. Germline loops: CDR1 SGHVS, CDR2 FNYEAQ. V lost 1 base to trimming and J lost 5 bases; unmatched junction nucleotides: 15. The CDR3 contains 18 residues. The CDR3 spells CASSLVAAGASGIHEQYF. As DNA, the CDR3 is TGTGCCAGCAGCTTAGTCGCGGCTGGGGCTAGCGGGATCCACGAGCAGTACTTC.

V is TRBV5-5 and J is TRBJ2-3; D is unclear. Germline V gene data show CDR1 as SGHKS and CDR2 as YYEKEE (reference sequence). Trimming stripped 2 bases from V and 3 bases from J, with 10 bases between. CDR3 length: 14 amino acids. This chain's CDR3 is CASSFQTATDTQYF. The CDR3, as DNA: TGTGCCAGCAGCTTCCAGACTGCAACAGATACGCAGTATTTT.

The V call is TRBV4-2, the J call TRBJ2-2; 9 nucleotides align to TRBD2. Trimming removed 6 bases from V and 5 bases from J; junction bases left unmatched: 7. CDR1 is LGHNA, CDR2 YNFKEQ, per germline. CDR3 length: 15 amino acids. CDR3 sequence (DNA): TGTGCCAGCAGGTCTAGCGGGGACCTAACCGGGGAGCTGTTTTTT. This encodes CASRSSGDLTGELFF.

In this sample, this clone is medium-sized (0.01 to 0.1%). The CDR3 region is CASSHRETQPQHF. The CDR3 DNA follows: TGTGCCAGCAGCCACAGGGAGACACAGCCCCAGCATTTT. The V call is TRBV6-6, the J call TRBJ1-5, with D maybe TRBD1 (6 bases). CDR1 and CDR2 from the germline V gene are MNHNY and SVGAGI (reference sequence). The CDR3 loop spans 13 amino acids. The V end lost 6 bases, the J end lost 7 bases, and 13 bases lay between the germline ends.

The rearrangement links TRBV4-1 to TRBJ2-7, with 11 bases fitting TRBD1. CDR1 is MGHRA, CDR2 YSYEKL, per germline. CDR3 length: 15 residues. Trimming removed 4 bases from V and 2 bases from J; junction bases left unmatched: 4. The CDR3 sequence is CASSPGQGVAYEQYF. For the CDR3, the DNA is TGCGCCAGCAGCCCGGGACAGGGGGTGGCCTACGAGCAGTACTTC.

The chain is built from TRBV7-2 and TRBJ1-5, with D perhaps TRBD1 (6 bases). The CDR3 totals 14 residues. Germline loops: CDR1 SGHTA, CDR2 FQGNSA. V lost 5 bases and J 5 bases, leaving 13 bases between the germline ends. The CDR3 here is CASSPQGLDQPQHF. CDR3 in DNA: TGTGCCAGCAGCCCTCAGGGGCTAGATCAGCCCCAGCATTTT.

The chain uses TRBV18 and TRBJ2-7; D call uncertain. V was shortened by 3 bases and J by 0 bases, with 6 bases between the two germline ends. Per germline, CDR1 KGHSH and CDR2 LQKENI. This CDR3 has 13 amino acids. CDR3 residues: CASSPPSSYEQYF. The CDR3 region has the DNA TGTGCCAGCTCACCTCCCAGCTCCTACGAGCAGTACTTC.

J is TRBJ2-1 and V is TRBV28; the match to TRBD2 covers 10 bases. V trimming: 3 bases; J trimming: 4 bases; junction bases outside the gene matches: 9. The germline V gene encodes CDR1 MDHEN and CDR2 SYDVKM. The CDR3 consists of 17 residues. This CDR3 is CASSFQLGLADYNEQFF. The CDR3 coding sequence is TGTGCCAGCAGTTTTCAACTTGGACTAGCGGATTACAATGAGCAGTTCTTC.

The chain uses TRBV19 and TRBJ1-2; D uncertain. The germline CDR1 and CDR2 sequences are LNHDA and SQIVND (reference sequence). CDR3 size: 12 residues. Trimming removed 7 bases at V and 3 bases at J, with 9 bases between. This chain's CDR3 is CASIDNYYGYTF. CDR3 DNA sequence: TGTGCCAGTATCGACAACTACTATGGCTACACCTTC.

This clone was detected only once. V and J are TRBV28 and TRBJ2-4; a weak D match, TRBD2 (5 bases). The V and J ends lost 2 bases and 2 bases respectively, with 37 bases between them. Germline V CDR1 and CDR2: MDHEN, SYDVKM. This CDR3 region has 24 residues. This chain's CDR3 is CASSLSFVRLWEPELGRTKNIQYF. The CDR3 nucleotides read TGTGCCAGCAGTTTAAGTTTCGTGAGGTTATGGGAGCCCGAGCTGGGTAGAACCAAAAACATTCAGTACTTC. The entire variable domain, with the rest obtained from reference TRBV28 and TRBJ2-4, is as follows: DVKVTQSSRYLVKRTGEKVFLECVQDMDHENMFWYRQDPGLGLRLIYFSYDVKMKEKGDIPEGYSVSREKKERFSLILESASTNQTSMYLCASSLSFVRLWEPELGRTKNIQYFGAGTRLSVL.

This clone was picked up one time. The CDR3 is CAWAEPYEQYF. The CDR3, as DNA: TGTGCCTGGGCCGAGCCGTACGAGCAGTACTTC. The genes are TRBV30 and TRBJ2-7; no clear D gene. Germline V gene sequence: CDR1 GTSNPN, CDR2 SVGIG (reference sequence). V was shortened by 5 bases and J by 4 bases, with 9 bases between the two germline ends. This CDR3 has 11 amino acids.

The genes are TRBV7-2 and TRBJ1-2; 11 bases align to TRBD1. The germline V gene encodes CDR1 SGHTA and CDR2 FQGNSA. Trimming at V came to 1 base and at J to 7 bases, leaving 5 bases not matched to a gene. The CDR3 spans 15 residues. The CDR3 region is CASSLVGTGGAGYTF. The CDR3 region has the DNA TGTGCCAGCAGCTTAGTGGGGACAGGGGGTGCTGGCTACACCTTC. Full variable domain (outside the CDR3, taken from reference TRBV7-2 and TRBJ1-2): GAGVSQSPSNKVTEKGKDVELRCDPISGHTALYWYRQSLGQGLEFLIYFQGNSAPDKSGLPSDRFSAERTGGSVSTLTIQRTQQEDSAVYLCASSLVGTGGAGYTFGSGTRLTVV.

The gene calls are TRBV5-1 and TRBJ1-5; D is undetermined. Trimming pared 0 bases from V and 0 bases from J, leaving 7 bases between. CDR3 length: 15 amino acids. The germline V gene has CDR1 SGHRS and CDR2 YFSETQ. The CDR3 DNA reads TGCGCCAGCAGCTTGGGAGGGTATAGCAATCAGCCCCAGCATTTT. Its protein is CASSLGGYSNQPQHF.

This chain connects TRBV19 to TRBJ2-1; perhaps TRBD2 as D (6 bases). Trimming cost V 5 bases and J 3 bases, with 14 bases left between them. The CDR3 is 15 residues long. Per the germline V gene, CDR1 is LNHDA and CDR2 is SQIVND (reference sequence). Here the CDR3 reads CASSWDGGDYNEQFF. DNA for the CDR3: TGTGCCAGTAGTTGGGATGGAGGGGACTACAATGAGCAGTTCTTC.

This clone appeared a single time. This chain connects TRBV9 to TRBJ2-1, with 11 positions matching TRBD1. The CDR3 spans 14 residues. Trimming at V came to 6 bases and at J to 6 bases, leaving 5 bases not matched to a gene. In germline, CDR1 is SGDLS, CDR2 YYNGEE. Here the CDR3 DNA reads TGTGCCAGCACCACCGGGACAGGGGGCAATGAGCAGTTCTTC. This gives the protein CASTTGTGGNEQFF.

The chain uses TRBV25-1 and TRBJ2-5; TRBD1 aligns across 10 bases. The CDR3 has 14 residues. After removal of 8 bases from V and 5 bases from J, the junction contained 8 bases not matched to a gene. The germline V gene encodes CDR1 MGHDK and CDR2 SYGVNS. CDR3 bases: TGTGCCAGCTCCACGGGACAGGGGCGGGAGACCCAGTACTTC. As protein: CASSTGQGRETQYF.

This clone was picked up a small number of times. The chain links TRBV30 to TRBJ1-6; a weak D match, TRBD1 (5 bases). This CDR3 is built from 14 residues. The ends were cut back, 2 bases at V and 12 bases at J, with 17 bases in the middle. CDR1 is GTSNPN and CDR2 is SVGIG in the germline V gene (reference sequence). CDR3 protein: CAWSSQGAGGPLHF. DNA for the CDR3: TGTGCCTGGAGTTCGCAGGGCGCGGGAGGACCCCTCCACTTT.

The V call is TRBV29-1, the J call TRBJ2-3, with TRBD1 matching over 7 bases. Germline V lookup: CDR1 SQVTM, CDR2 ANQGSEA. This CDR3 is 12 amino acids long. The junction had 2 bases not matched to a gene; V was cut back by 6 bases and J by 2 bases. CDR3 region: CSVQGPTDTQYF. The CDR3 DNA reads as TGCAGCGTACAGGGGCCCACAGATACGCAGTATTTT.